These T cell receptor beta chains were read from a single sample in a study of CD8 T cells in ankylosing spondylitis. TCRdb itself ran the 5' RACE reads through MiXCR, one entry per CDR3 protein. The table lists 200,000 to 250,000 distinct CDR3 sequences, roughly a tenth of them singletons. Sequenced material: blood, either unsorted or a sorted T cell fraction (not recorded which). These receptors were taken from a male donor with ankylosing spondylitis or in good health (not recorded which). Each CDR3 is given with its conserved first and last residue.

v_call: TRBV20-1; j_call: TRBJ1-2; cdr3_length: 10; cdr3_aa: CSAREGGYTF
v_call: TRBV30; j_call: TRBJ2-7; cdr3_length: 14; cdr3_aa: CAWSARTASYEQYF
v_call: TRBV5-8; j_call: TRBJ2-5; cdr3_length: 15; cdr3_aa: CASSPGQGLQETQYF
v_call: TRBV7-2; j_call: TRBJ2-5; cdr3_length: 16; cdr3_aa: CASSLTSGGARETQYF
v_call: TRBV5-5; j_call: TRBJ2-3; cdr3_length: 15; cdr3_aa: CASSRQGSPPDTQYF
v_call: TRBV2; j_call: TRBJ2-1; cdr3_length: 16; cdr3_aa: CAIEGPPGYPYNEQFF
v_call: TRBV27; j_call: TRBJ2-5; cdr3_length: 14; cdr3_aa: CASSFAGEQETQYF
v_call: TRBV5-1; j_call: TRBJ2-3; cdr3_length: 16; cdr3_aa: CASSLATTGSTDTQYF
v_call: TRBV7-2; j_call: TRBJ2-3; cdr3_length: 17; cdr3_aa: CASSLAYSGAFTDTQYF
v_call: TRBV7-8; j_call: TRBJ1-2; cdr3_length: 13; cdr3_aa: CASSYSQAHGYTF
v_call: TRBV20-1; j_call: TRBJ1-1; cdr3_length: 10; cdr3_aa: CRATGDEAFF
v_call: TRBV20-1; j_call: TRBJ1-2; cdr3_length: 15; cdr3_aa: CSARDVGQPRYGYTF
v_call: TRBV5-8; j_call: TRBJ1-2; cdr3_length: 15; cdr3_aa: CATSNLGTQPGGYTF
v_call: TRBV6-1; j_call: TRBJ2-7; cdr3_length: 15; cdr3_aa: CASSEAGTGVYEQYF
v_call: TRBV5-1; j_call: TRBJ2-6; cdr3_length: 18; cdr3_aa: CASRVSNRVGSGANVLTF
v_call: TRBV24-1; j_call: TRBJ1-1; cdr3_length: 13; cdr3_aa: CATRGTGANEAFF
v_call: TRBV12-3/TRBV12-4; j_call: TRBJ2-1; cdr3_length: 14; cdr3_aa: CASSSGNYLGEQFF
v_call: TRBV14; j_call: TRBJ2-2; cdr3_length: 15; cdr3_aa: CASSQLAELTGELFF
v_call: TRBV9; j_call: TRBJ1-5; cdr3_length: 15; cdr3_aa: CASSEGPGDNQPQHF
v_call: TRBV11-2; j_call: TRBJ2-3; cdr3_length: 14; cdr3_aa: CASSLGGGVDTQYF
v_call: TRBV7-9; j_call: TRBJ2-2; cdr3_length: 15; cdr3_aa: CASSLVQGATGELFF
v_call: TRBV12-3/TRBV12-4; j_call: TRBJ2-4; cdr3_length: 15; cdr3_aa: CASSSRAGGSNIQYF
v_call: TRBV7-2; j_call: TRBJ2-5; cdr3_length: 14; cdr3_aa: CASRLGGGKETQYF
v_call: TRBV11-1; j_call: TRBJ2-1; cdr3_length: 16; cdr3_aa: CASSLVLGLQKDEQFF
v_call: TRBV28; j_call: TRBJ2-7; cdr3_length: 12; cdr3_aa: CASSLGSRSIFW
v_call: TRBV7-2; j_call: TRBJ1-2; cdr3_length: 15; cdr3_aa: CASSSYRDLIYGYTF
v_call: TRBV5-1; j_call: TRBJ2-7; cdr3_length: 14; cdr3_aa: CASSSGGQGNEQYF
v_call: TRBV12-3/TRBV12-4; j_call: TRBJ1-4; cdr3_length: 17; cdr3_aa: CASSPGQGAPTNEKLFF
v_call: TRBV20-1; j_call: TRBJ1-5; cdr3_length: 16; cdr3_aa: CSAREPRQTSNQPQHF
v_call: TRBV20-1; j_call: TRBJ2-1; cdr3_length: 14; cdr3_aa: CSASWWGDDNEQFF
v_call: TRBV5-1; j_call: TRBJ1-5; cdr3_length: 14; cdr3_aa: CASSLPGNNQPQHF